These 25 T cell receptor beta chains originate from one sample sequenced in a study of T cells after yellow fever vaccination. TCRdb re-called the 5' RACE reads with MiXCR, one entry per CDR3 protein. The sample yields fewer than 400,000 distinct CDR3 sequences, about 10% seen once. The input for sequencing was CD4+ T cells sorted from PBMCs, taken 45 days after the yellow fever booster vaccination. Receptors were obtained from a man aged 18-30 years who received the YFV17D yellow fever vaccine.

This clonotype was found a few times. The genes are TRBV4-2 and TRBJ1-1; unclear D gene. Trimming left V 1 base short and J 1 base short, with 13 bases between. This CDR3 spans 16 amino acids. The V gene's germline CDR1 is LGHNA and CDR2 YNFKEQ. The CDR3 coding sequence is TGTGCCAGCAGCCAAGCAGGCCGGGCCCCGAACACTGAAGCTTTCTTT. Amino acid sequence: CASSQAGRAPNTEAFF.

This clonotype occurred a few times. The chain is built from TRBV4-2 and TRBJ1-2; D remains ambiguous. Trimming left V 0 bases short and J 4 bases short, with 12 bases between. This CDR3 is 15 amino acids long. Germline lookup yields CDR1 LGHNA and CDR2 YNFKEQ. The CDR3 DNA sequence: TGTGCCAGCAGCCAAGATCTTGGGCACGGCTATGGCTACACCTTC. Translated, it gives CASSQDLGHGYGYTF.

This clonotype was found a few times. This chain joins TRBV4-3 and TRBJ2-3, with 9 positions matching TRBD2. J lost 4 bases, V lost 0 bases, and 8 bases had no gene match. Per the germline V gene, CDR1 is LGHNA and CDR2 is YSLEER. The CDR3 contains 17 residues. The CDR3 coding sequence is TGCGCCAGCAGCCAAGATCCCCCCCTAGCGGGGTCAGATACGCAGTATTTT. This translates into CASSQDPPLAGSDTQYF.

Only a few counts were recorded for this clonotype. The genes are TRBV12-3 or TRBV12-4 and TRBJ2-1, with D perhaps TRBD1 (5 bases). Trimming stripped 3 bases from V and 10 bases from J, with 7 bases between. The length of the CDR3 is 11 residues. As DNA, the CDR3 is TGTGCCAGCAGTTTTAGGGGAGAGCAGTTCTTC. Its translation: CASSFRGEQFF.

The genes are TRBV20-1 and TRBJ1-1, with a weak D call TRBD1 (6 bases). From germline, CDR1 is DFQATT and CDR2 SNEGSKA (reference sequence). Between the trimmed V and J ends, which lost 2 bases and 4 bases, there was a span of 11 bases. The CDR3 contains 13 residues. The DNA of the CDR3 is TGCAGTGCTAGACCGCAGGGGTCCACTGAAGCTTTCTTT. Encoded protein: CSARPQGSTEAFF.

The CDR3 DNA reads as TGTGCCAGCTCTCTAGGGACAGGGAATTCCTACGAGCAGTACTTC. Its translation is CASSLGTGNSYEQYF. V gene TRBV18 combines with J gene TRBJ2-7; 9 nucleotides agree with TRBD1. The CDR3 spans 15 residues. CDR1 and CDR2 from the germline V gene are KGHSH and LQKENI. V shed 6 bases, J shed 1 base, and the junction held 7 bases outside the gene matches.

This clonotype was counted many times. The CDR3 region has the DNA TGTGCCAGCAGCCCTACCCCGACTAGCGGGGGCACAGATACGCAGTATTTT. The encoded protein is CASSPTPTSGGTDTQYF. This sequence joins TRBV7-2 and TRBJ2-3; 11 bases are shared with TRBD2. The germline V gene has CDR1 SGHTA and CDR2 FQGNSA. The CDR3 extends over 17 amino acids. The V segment lost 5 bases and the J segment 1 base; nucleotides outside the gene matches: 8. Full variable domain (outside the CDR3, taken from reference TRBV7-2 and TRBJ2-3): GAGVSQSPSNKVTEKGKDVELRCDPISGHTALYWYRQSLGQGLEFLIYFQGNSAPDKSGLPSDRFSAERTGGSVSTLTIQRTQQEDSAVYLCASSPTPTSGGTDTQYFGPGTRLTVL.

The sample holds a few counts of this clonotype. The rearrangement joins TRBV24-1 to TRBJ2-3, with D uncertain. Germline V gene lookup returns CDR1 KGHDR and CDR2 SFDVKD. With 4 bases removed from V and 8 bases from J, the gap between germline ends came to 12 bases. The CDR3 runs 13 residues. DNA for the CDR3: TGTGCCACCAGTGACCCATTTCGTGTTACGCAGTATTTT. Translated: CATSDPFRVTQYF.

J is TRBJ2-3 and V is TRBV27; 7 bases fit TRBD1. The trim removed 6 bases at V and 5 bases at J, leaving 14 bases unmatched. Germline CDR1 is MNHEY and CDR2 is SMNVEV (reference sequence). The CDR3 has 16 residues. The CDR3 is CASSRLRQGVEDTQYF. The CDR3 DNA reads TGTGCCAGCAGCCGCCTCAGGCAGGGGGTGGAAGATACGCAGTATTTT.

This chain uses TRBV4-3 with TRBJ1-2; 9 nucleotides line up with TRBD1. Germline V gene data show CDR1 as LGHNA and CDR2 as YSLEER. Trimming removed 6 bases from V and 3 bases from J; junction bases left unmatched: 11. CDR3 size: 16 residues. The CDR3 DNA reads TGCGCCAGCAGTGCGGACAGGGGTCCGACATACTATGGCTACACCTTC. Protein: CASSADRGPTYYGYTF.

This chain links TRBV7-2 with TRBJ2-5, with D unresolved. CDR1 SGHTA and CDR2 FQGNSA come from the germline V gene. Between the trimmed V and J ends, which lost 4 bases and 5 bases, there was a span of 14 bases. The CDR3 runs to 14 residues. This chain's CDR3 is CASSSLVRDETQYF. CDR3 DNA sequence: TGTGCCAGCAGCTCGCTAGTGAGAGATGAGACCCAGTACTTC. Full variable domain (missing parts from reference TRBV7-2 and TRBJ2-5): GAGVSQSPSNKVTEKGKDVELRCDPISGHTALYWYRQSLGQGLEFLIYFQGNSAPDKSGLPSDRFSAERTGGSVSTLTIQRTQQEDSAVYLCASSSLVRDETQYFGPGTRLLVL.

This CDR3 reads CASSPKAGNTEAFF. The DNA of the CDR3 is TGTGCCAGCAGTCCTAAGGCGGGGAACACTGAAGCTTTCTTT. The chain uses TRBV2 and TRBJ1-1; D is unclear. Trimming cost V 5 bases and J 1 base, with 11 bases left between them. The germline V gene encodes CDR1 SNHLY and CDR2 FYNNEI. The CDR3 extends over 14 amino acids.

Concerning this clonotype itself: A clone one base away is much larger, so this may be a read error. The CDR3 is CASSFLARAYNEQFF. The CDR3 bases are TGTGCCAGCAGTTTCTTAGCGAGGGCATACAATGAGCAGTTCTTC. The V gene is TRBV7-3, the J gene TRBJ2-1, with D tentatively TRBD2 (5 bases). Germline V gives CDR1 SGHTA, CDR2 FQGTGA. The CDR3 length is 15 residues. Trimming removed 6 bases at V and 4 bases at J, with 16 bases between.

CDR3 residues: CASSLAGEKVGEKLFF. The CDR3 DNA reads TGTGCCAGCAGCTTGGCCGGGGAGAAAGTAGGTGAAAAACTGTTTTTT. This chain joins TRBV5-6 and TRBJ1-4; D is ambiguous. CDR1 and CDR2 from the germline V gene are SGHDT and YYEEEE. CDR3 length equals 16 residues. V lost 0 bases to trimming and J lost 7 bases, with 16 bases between them.

This clonotype was seen more than once but under ten times. This chain uses TRBV7-2 with TRBJ2-5; either TRBD1 or TRBD2 may supply D (6 bases each). V lost 5 bases and J 5 bases, leaving 21 bases between the germline ends. In germline, CDR1 is SGHTA, CDR2 FQGNSA. The CDR3 contains 16 residues. The CDR3 region has the DNA TGTGCCAGCAGCCACGCGCCGAGGGGGGTGGGGGAGACCCAGTACTTC. Protein product: CASSHAPRGVGETQYF.

The table lists this clonotype with a few counts. The chain couples TRBV10-3 to TRBJ2-1; TRBD2 agrees at 16 bases. CDR1 and CDR2 (germline): ENHRY, SYGVKD. CDR3 length equals 16 residues. Losses at the gene ends were 3 bases for V and 8 bases for J; bases not matched to a gene: 4. CDR3 DNA sequence: TGTGCCATCAGTGACGGGACTAGCGGGGGGGTCTATGAGCAGTTCTTC. It specifies CAISDGTSGGVYEQFF.

This clonotype has just a few counts. V is TRBV18 and J is TRBJ1-1; D possibly corresponds to TRBD1 (6 bases). With 4 bases removed from V and 1 base from J, the gap between germline ends came to 10 bases. Germline CDR1 KGHSH, CDR2 LQKENI. The CDR3 loop spans 14 amino acids. Written as DNA, the CDR3 is TGTGCCAGCTCACTTTGGACAGAGAACACTGAAGCTTTCTTT. It translates to CASSLWTENTEAFF.

The chain links TRBV28 to TRBJ2-7; D might be TRBD1 (5 bases). Germline V gene lookup returns CDR1 MDHEN and CDR2 SYDVKM. This CDR3 is 14 amino acids long. V was pared by 4 bases and J by 8 bases, with 18 bases between. The CDR3 region is CASSSYDRRGKQYV. As DNA, the CDR3 is TGTGCCAGCAGTTCATATGACAGACGTGGCAAGCAGTACGTC.

This chain connects TRBV12-3 or TRBV12-4 to TRBJ1-5, with TRBD1 matching over 9 bases. Unmatched junction bases numbered 10, after V lost 6 bases and J lost 7 bases. The CDR3 loop spans 15 amino acids. The CDR3 protein is CASSPDRGVKQPQHF. The CDR3 DNA reads TGTGCCAGCAGCCCGGACAGGGGTGTGAAACAGCCCCAGCATTTT.

This clonotype was detected a few times. This chain uses TRBV7-2 with TRBJ2-5, with D hard to call. In germline, CDR1 is SGHTA, CDR2 FQGNSA. The CDR3 contains 15 residues. The V end lost 1 base, the J end lost 2 bases, and 11 bases lay between the germline ends. The CDR3 DNA reads TGTGCCAGCAGCTTAGTTGTCGGGCGGCAAGAGACCCAGTACTTC. It translates to CASSLVVGRQETQYF.

This clonotype appeared a few times. The rearrangement joins TRBV14 to TRBJ2-1; D call uncertain. V was cut by 4 bases and J by 3 bases, with 13 bases left in between. This CDR3 has 15 residues. In germline, CDR1 is SGHDN, CDR2 FVKESK. DNA for the CDR3: TGTGCCAGCAGCCGGGTTGATTCCCGCTACAATGAGCAGTTCTTC. Translating gives CASSRVDSRYNEQFF. The variable domain in full, with the rest retrieved from reference TRBV14 and TRBJ2-1, is EAGVTQFPSHSVIEKGQTVTLRCDPISGHDNLYWYRRVMGKEIKFLLHFVKESKQDESGMPNNRFLAERTGGTYSTLKVQPAELEDSGVYFCASSRVDSRYNEQFFGPGTRLTVL.

This chain links TRBV29-1 with TRBJ2-5, with D possibly TRBD1 on 6 matching bases. With 7 bases removed from V and 5 bases from J, the gap between germline ends came to 14 bases. The length of the CDR3 is 12 residues. CDR1 is SQVTM, CDR2 ANQGSEA, per germline. CDR3 sequence (DNA): TGCAGCGCAGGGGCGAGTAGGGAGACCCAGTACTTC. Protein product: CSAGASRETQYF.

The chain's CDR3 is CASSTREDYGYTF. In DNA, the CDR3 is TGCGCCAGCAGCACCAGGGAGGACTATGGCTACACCTTC. The rearrangement uses TRBV5-1 and TRBJ1-2, with D perhaps matching TRBD1 (5 bases). CDR3 length equals 13 residues. Trimming took 4 bases from V and 3 from J, leaving 10 bases between them. Germline loops: CDR1 SGHRS, CDR2 YFSETQ.

CDR3 sequence (DNA): TGTGCCAGCAGCGGGGGTGGGGACAGCAGCACAGATACGCAGTATTTT. Amino acid sequence: CASSGGGDSSTDTQYF. J is TRBJ2-3 and V is TRBV7-9, with TRBD1 matching over 7 bases. Trimming took 5 bases from V and 0 from J; bases not matched to a gene: 8. Looked up from germline, CDR1 is SEHNR and CDR2 is FQNEAQ (reference sequence). This CDR3 comprises 16 residues.

The chain carries TRBV11-3 and TRBJ2-1; D call uncertain. The length of the CDR3 is 13 residues. CDR1 and CDR2 from the germline V gene are SGHNT and YENEEA. The V end was cut by 3 bases, the J end by 6 bases, with 9 bases between. This CDR3 reads CASSFGNRNEQFF. The CDR3 bases are TGTGCCAGCAGCTTCGGAAACCGCAATGAGCAGTTCTTC.